A single T cell receptor (beta chain) is shown here with its context. This record belongs to a study of shared clonotypes between healthy human individuals. The CDR3 spans 13 residues. V was clipped by 5 bases and J by 2 bases, with 10 bases between them. Germline CDR1 and CDR2: LNHDA and SQIVND (reference sequence). For every subset, genomic DNA was evenly distributed across several immunoSEQ plates. TCRdb keeps only in-frame clones here, not all; method: immunoSEQ multiplex PCR. The sample has about 1 million clones, about 75% seen once; the top ten hold about 1.5%. This receptor was taken from a man between 18 and 35 years old in good health. Material for sequencing was memory CD4+ T cells sorted from blood. The subset denotes: CD45RA-negative fraction. The chain couples TRBV19 to TRBJ2-7; D possibly matches TRBD1 or TRBD2 (5 bases each). CDR3 sequence (DNA): TGTGCCAGTAGTCCGGGGCCGACCTACGAGCAGTACTTC. Its protein is CASSPGPTYEQYF.